Following are 26 T cell receptor beta chains from one sample sequenced in a study of technical replicates of blood from a handful of donors. Some clones are missing from TCRdb's copy, which holds only in-frame ones; the method was immunoSEQ multiplex PCR. The sample records 79,000 or so clones, 90% to 95% being singletons. The sample was T cells isolated from PBMCs. The receptors stem from a human donor in good health.

This chain joins TRBV28 and TRBJ1-1; 7 bases align to TRBD1. Trimming at V came to 5 bases and at J to 4 bases, leaving 19 bases not matched to a gene. The germline gives CDR1 MDHEN, CDR2 SYDVKM. The CDR3 is 18 residues long. The DNA for the CDR3 is TGTGCCAGCAGTCTTCCGGGACAGAAGCGATTTTTCGGCACTGAAGCTTTCTTT. As protein: CASSLPGQKRFFGTEAFF.

This clone has at least ten counts. The V and J genes are TRBV19 and TRBJ1-2; D gene uncertain. Trimming took off 5 bases at V and 2 bases at J, with 6 bases between the two ends. Germline CDR1 is LNHDA and CDR2 is SQIVND (reference sequence). This CDR3 is built from 12 residues. The CDR3 nucleotides are TGTGCCAGTAGTTACAGCAACTATGGCTACACCTTC. This sequence encodes CASSYSNYGYTF.

As DNA, the CDR3 is TGTGCCAGCAGCCGCGGGACTCTCGAGGGCTACACCTTC. The encoded protein is CASSRGTLEGYTF. The genes are TRBV5-5 and TRBJ1-2; tentatively, D is TRBD1 (5 bases). The V gene lost 4 bases and the J gene lost 8 bases, with 15 bases spanning the gap. There are 13 residues in the CDR3. The germline CDR1 and CDR2 sequences are SGHKS and YYEKEE (reference sequence).

CDR3 in DNA: TGTGCCAGTAGTAGGGACAGGACCCGCGAAAAACTGTTTTTT. Protein: CASSRDRTREKLFF. The chain combines TRBV19 with TRBJ1-4; 8 bases fit TRBD1. The CDR3 sequence is 14 residues long. CDR1 is LNHDA and CDR2 is SQIVND in the germline V gene (reference sequence). The trim removed 4 bases at V and 8 bases at J, leaving 6 bases unmatched. Complete variable domain (other parts from reference TRBV19 and TRBJ1-4): DGGITQSPKYLFRKEGQNVTLSCEQNLNHDAMYWYRQDPGQGLRLIYYSQIVNDFQKGDIAEGYSVSREKKESFPLTVTSAQKNPTAFYLCASSRDRTREKLFFGSGTQLSVL.

This chain joins TRBV23-1 and TRBJ1-1; D is undetermined. TRBV23-1 is designated an ORF whose function remains uncertain. Trimming shortened V by 1 base and J by 1 base, and 16 bases separated the two germline ends. This CDR3 spans 17 amino acids. The chain's CDR3 is CASSQLKHRAQNTEAFF. CDR3 sequence (DNA): TGCGCCAGCAGTCAATTAAAGCATCGAGCGCAGAACACTGAAGCTTTCTTT.

The genes are TRBV5-1 and TRBJ2-2, with 7 bases that match TRBD1. CDR3 size: 17 residues. V shed 2 bases, J shed 3 bases, and the junction held 10 bases outside the gene matches. CDR1 and CDR2 (germline): SGHRS, YFSETQ. The CDR3 DNA follows: TGCGCCAGCAGCTTATTACAGGGGAAGGCGGACACCGGGGAGCTGTTTTTT. It encodes CASSLLQGKADTGELFF. The entire variable domain, with the rest obtained from reference TRBV5-1 and TRBJ2-2, is as follows: KAGVTQTPRYLIKTRGQQVTLSCSPISGHRSVSWYQQTPGQGLQFLFEYFSETQRNKGNFPGRFSGRQFSNSRSEMNVSTLELGDSALYLCASSLLQGKADTGELFFGEGSRLTVL.

The CDR3 protein is CASSLASLNEQFF. As DNA, the CDR3 is TGTGCCAGCAGTTTAGCTAGCCTCAATGAGCAGTTCTTC. J is TRBJ2-1 and V is TRBV28, with D perhaps matching TRBD2 (5 bases). The CDR3 spans 13 residues. Germline-derived CDR1 and CDR2 are MDHEN and SYDVKM. V was cut by 2 bases and J by 6 bases, with 8 bases left in between. Full variable domain (outside the CDR3, taken from reference TRBV28 and TRBJ2-1): DVKVTQSSRYLVKRTGEKVFLECVQDMDHENMFWYRQDPGLGLRLIYFSYDVKMKEKGDIPEGYSVSREKKERFSLILESASTNQTSMYLCASSLASLNEQFFGPGTRLTVL.

This clone was seen a single time. V is TRBV5-6 and J is TRBJ2-1; tentative D call: TRBD2 (5 bases). In germline, CDR1 is SGHDT, CDR2 YYEEEE. The CDR3 length is 15 residues. V gave up 4 bases and J gave up 1 base, with 12 bases separating them. The CDR3 DNA is TGTGCCAGCAGCGTACCCTCGGGGTCCTACAATGAGCAGTTCTTC. It yields the protein CASSVPSGSYNEQFF.

The J gene is TRBJ2-7, the V gene TRBV6-1; 10 nucleotides align to TRBD1. The CDR3 runs 14 residues. Germline V lookup: CDR1 MNHNS, CDR2 SASEGT. The V and J ends lost 1 base and 3 bases, in that order; junction bases with no gene match: 0. For the CDR3, the DNA is TGTGCCAGCAGTGAAGGGACAGGGGGCTACGAGCAGTACTTC. It specifies CASSEGTGGYEQYF.

The table lists this clone with a count of one. This chain joins TRBV6-5 and TRBJ2-2; D is perhaps TRBD2 (6 bases). CDR1 is MNHEY, CDR2 SVGAGI, per germline. Trimming took off 7 bases at V and 0 bases at J, with 12 bases between the two ends. This CDR3 spans 15 amino acids. CDR3 loop: CASIPGGANTGELFF. CDR3 nucleotide sequence: TGTGCCAGCATTCCCGGAGGGGCGAACACCGGGGAGCTGTTTTTT.

The V and J genes are TRBV4-3 and TRBJ2-1; a possible D gene is TRBD2 (7 bases). The V gene's germline CDR1 is LGHNA and CDR2 YSLEER. Trimming left V 0 bases short and J 1 base short, with 10 bases between. This CDR3 spans 16 amino acids. In DNA, the CDR3 is TGCGCCAGCAGCCAAGATGGGAGGGGGTCCTACAATGAGCAGTTCTTC. Translating gives CASSQDGRGSYNEQFF.

The chain employs TRBV27 and TRBJ1-2; no definite D call. This CDR3 is 13 amino acids long. V lost 3 bases and J lost 2, with 7 bases in between. Per germline, CDR1 MNHEY and CDR2 SMNVEV (reference sequence). In DNA, the CDR3 is TGTGCCAGCAGTTTCAGCGTCAACTATGGCTACACCTTC. Its translation: CASSFSVNYGYTF.

The genes are TRBV29-1 and TRBJ2-7; 11 positions agree with TRBD2. The CDR3 is 16 residues long. Looked up from germline, CDR1 is SQVTM and CDR2 is ANQGSEA. Unmatched junction bases numbered 8, after V lost 4 bases and J lost 0 bases. The CDR3 is CSVGPDLAGGSYEQYF. The CDR3 DNA is TGCAGCGTTGGGCCCGATCTAGCGGGAGGCTCCTACGAGCAGTACTTC.

The chain recombines TRBV6-5 with TRBJ2-7; weak D call: TRBD2 (5 bases). Germline assignment: CDR1 MNHEY and CDR2 SVGAGI. The CDR3 contains 12 residues. The CDR3 protein is CAIGPGWGEQYF. DNA of the CDR3: TGTGCGATAGGTCCGGGGTGGGGAGAGCAGTACTTC.

This chain links TRBV7-9 with TRBJ2-7; TRBD2 matches at 7 bases. The length of the CDR3 is 14 residues. Germline V gene sequence: CDR1 SEHNR, CDR2 FQNEAQ (reference sequence). V shed 1 base and J 1 base; nucleotides not matched to a gene: 1. The CDR3 is CASSLGGGSYEQYF. The CDR3 nucleotides read TGTGCCAGCAGCTTAGGGGGGGGTTCCTACGAGCAGTACTTC.

The chain recombines TRBV30 with TRBJ2-7; 7 bases fit TRBD2. V was clipped by 3 bases and J by 0 bases; unmatched bases: 8. The CDR3 sequence is 15 residues long. CDR1 is GTSNPN and CDR2 is SVGIG in the germline V gene (reference sequence). The CDR3 DNA is TGTGCCTGGAGGAGACTAGCCTTTAGCTCCTACGAGCAGTACTTC. Its translation: CAWRRLAFSSYEQYF.

About this clone itself: A junction end diverges from the germline sequence, so it may reflect a read error. The rearrangement uses TRBV19 and TRBJ1-1; D possibly corresponds to TRBD1 (6 bases). This CDR3 comprises 15 residues. Germline V lookup: CDR1 LNHDA, CDR2 SQIVND (reference sequence). In DNA, the CDR3 is TGTGCCAGTAGTGTAGATGGGGACATGAACACTGAAGCTTTCTTT. Protein sequence: CASSVDGDMNTEAFF.

V usage is TRBV4-1 and J usage is TRBJ2-7; D may be TRBD2 (5 bases). The germline V gene has CDR1 MGHRA and CDR2 YSYEKL. The length of the CDR3 is 16 residues. V dropped 1 base and J dropped 4 bases, with 17 bases sitting between them. The CDR3 sequence is CASSQASSLVLYEQYF. In DNA form, the CDR3 reads TGCGCCAGCAGCCAAGCTTCCTCACTAGTTTTATACGAGCAGTACTTC.

The chain carries TRBV28 and TRBJ2-7; 7 nucleotides align to TRBD1. J gave up 0 bases and V 6 bases, and 8 bases lay outside the gene matches. The CDR3 spans 15 residues. Germline assignment: CDR1 MDHEN and CDR2 SYDVKM. CDR3 sequence reads: CASSSLTGSSYEQYF. The CDR3 region has the DNA TGTGCCAGCAGCTCATTGACAGGGAGCTCCTACGAGCAGTACTTC. Variable domain in full (rest from reference TRBV28 and TRBJ2-7): DVKVTQSSRYLVKRTGEKVFLECVQDMDHENMFWYRQDPGLGLRLIYFSYDVKMKEKGDIPEGYSVSREKKERFSLILESASTNQTSMYLCASSSLTGSSYEQYFGPGTRLTVT.

This sequence joins TRBV13 and TRBJ1-2; 9 nucleotides line up with TRBD1. Germline CDR1 and CDR2: PRHDT and FYEKMQ (reference sequence). The CDR3 consists of 16 residues. With 5 bases clipped from V and 4 bases from J, the junction kept 11 bases outside the gene matches. CDR3 in amino acids: CASSAHRGQSLYGYTF. The DNA of the CDR3 is TGTGCCAGCAGCGCCCACAGGGGGCAAAGTCTCTATGGCTACACCTTC.

The CDR3 spells CASSPTLSGELFF. CDR3 sequence (DNA): TGTGCCAGCAGCCCGACTCTTAGCGGGGAGCTGTTTTTT. This chain connects TRBV7-8 to TRBJ2-2; no firm D call. Trimming left V 5 bases short and J 7 bases short, with 11 bases between. The CDR3 is 13 residues long. From germline, CDR1 is SGHVS and CDR2 FQNEAQ.

The gene calls are TRBV7-3 and TRBJ2-3; 9 bases match TRBD2. Looked up from germline, CDR1 is SGHTA and CDR2 is FQGTGA. The V and J ends lost 0 bases and 7 bases, in that order; junction bases with no gene match: 2. The CDR3 spans 14 residues. DNA of the CDR3: TGTGCCAGCAGCTTAACTAGCGGGAGTTATACGCAGTATTTT. As protein: CASSLTSGSYTQYF.

The gene calls are TRBV5-6 and TRBJ2-7, with TRBD2 identical over 7 bases. With 4 bases clipped from V and 6 bases from J, the junction kept 10 bases outside the gene matches. This CDR3 comprises 14 residues. Looked up from germline, CDR1 is SGHDT and CDR2 is YYEEEE. The CDR3 loop is CASSPTWGGGEQYF. The CDR3 region has the DNA TGTGCCAGCAGCCCTACCTGGGGGGGAGGCGAGCAGTACTTC. The full variable domain, in which reference TRBV5-6 and TRBJ2-7 provide the parts outside the CDR3, is DAGVTQSPTHLIKTRGQQVTLRCSPKSGHDTVSWYQQALGQGPQFIFQYYEEEERQRGNFPDRFSGHQFPNYSSELNVNALLLGDSALYLCASSPTWGGGEQYFGPGTRLTVT.

This chain connects TRBV7-2 to TRBJ2-7, with 8 bases matching TRBD2. The junction had 5 bases not matched to a gene; V was cut back by 4 bases and J by 0 bases. Germline CDR1 reads SGHTA; CDR2 reads FQGNSA. CDR3 length: 15 residues. Here the CDR3 reads CASSYLAGSSYEQYF. The CDR3 DNA sequence: TGTGCCAGCAGCTATTTAGCGGGGAGCTCCTACGAGCAGTACTTC. The entire variable domain, with the rest obtained from reference TRBV7-2 and TRBJ2-7, is as follows: GAGVSQSPSNKVTEKGKDVELRCDPISGHTALYWYRQSLGQGLEFLIYFQGNSAPDKSGLPSDRFSAERTGGSVSTLTIQRTQQEDSAVYLCASSYLAGSSYEQYFGPGTRLTVT.

The rearrangement joins TRBV20-1 to TRBJ2-5; no clear D gene. This CDR3 is 10 amino acids long. The germline V gene has CDR1 DFQATT and CDR2 SNEGSKA (reference sequence). Trimming took 5 bases from V and 5 from J, leaving 6 bases between them. The CDR3 DNA reads TGCAGTGCTTGGCGGGAGACCCAGTACTTC. Its translation: CSAWRETQYF.

V and J are TRBV28 and TRBJ2-7, with D maybe TRBD1 (5 bases). The CDR3 length is 12 residues. With 2 bases removed from V and 4 bases from J, the gap between germline ends came to 6 bases. The germline V gene has CDR1 MDHEN and CDR2 SYDVKM. The CDR3 DNA is TGTGCCAGCAGTTTACAGGGTTACGAGCAGTACTTC. This translates into CASSLQGYEQYF. Supplemented by reference TRBV28 and TRBJ2-7, the full variable domain reads DVKVTQSSRYLVKRTGEKVFLECVQDMDHENMFWYRQDPGLGLRLIYFSYDVKMKEKGDIPEGYSVSREKKERFSLILESASTNQTSMYLCASSLQGYEQYFGPGTRLTVT.